This TCR beta chain was recovered during a study of identical twins. The CDR3 consists of 13 residues. V lost 0 bases and J 4 bases, leaving 7 bases between the germline ends. Germline assignment: CDR1 SGHRS and CDR2 YFSETQ. MiXCR, run by TCRdb on the 5' RACE reads, gives a single entry per CDR3 protein. This sample yields fewer than 450,000 distinct CDR3 sequences, of which 9% are seen a single time; approximately 9.3% belongs to the top ten. The donor group consisted entirely of healthy Caucasians. The clonotype was recovered from a woman aged 45-60 years in good health. The V and J genes are TRBV5-1 and TRBJ1-1; D ambiguous. The specimen was naive T cells sorted from blood. DNA for the CDR3: TGCGCCAGCAGCTTGGTGGTGGGCACTGAAGCTTTCTTT. It codes for CASSLVVGTEAFF.